A selection of T cell receptor beta chains follows, all from one sample in a study of OX40 agonist ivuxolimab in advanced cancers. The data were produced by immunoSEQ multiplex PCR, yet TCRdb's version contains in-frame clones alone and is incomplete. The repertoire holds some 69,000 clones, with roughly 90% as singletons. This sample comprised CD4+ or CD8+ T cells sorted from blood, obtained in a trial of the OX40 agonist ivuxolimab. These receptors were collected from an adult with an advanced solid tumor such as melanoma, head and neck, liver or kidney cancer. The CDR3 runs from the conserved cysteine through the conserved F or W. The order of the fields is D gene, J gene, V gene, clone size, CDR3 protein, CDR3 DNA. A D gene is named only where the DNA matches it firmly. Clone size is stated in some rows and not others, as once, few, many or a class when expanded.

.	TRBJ2-6	TRBV5-6	.	CASSLAGSGANVLTF	TGTGCCAGCAGCTTGGCGGGTTCTGGGGCCAACGTCCTGACTTTC
.	TRBJ2-3	TRBV4-2	.	CASSQETAVLTDTQYF	TGTGCCAGCAGCCAAGAAACAGCAGTTCTCACAGATACGCAGTATTTT
.	TRBJ2-1	TRBV19	.	CASPLDRSSYNEQFF	TGTGCCTCTCCCCTTGACCGGAGCTCCTACAATGAGCAGTTCTTC
.	TRBJ1-1	TRBV14	few	CASSPRGSVYTEAFF	TGTGCCAGCAGCCCCAGAGGGTCCGTTTACACTGAAGCTTTCTTT
.	TRBJ2-3	TRBV4-1	.	CASSQKGTASDTDTQYF	TGCGCCAGCAGCCAAAAAGGTACTGCCTCGGACACAGATACGCAGTATTTT
TRBD1	TRBJ1-1	TRBV18	.	CASSPTDRANTEAFF	TGTGCCAGCTCACCAACCGACAGGGCGAACACTGAAGCTTTCTTT
.	TRBJ1-1	TRBV6-5	.	CASSYNSPPRGSEAFF	TGTGCCAGCAGTTATAATTCTCCCCCCCGGGGATCTGAAGCTTTCTTT
TRBD2	TRBJ2-2	TRBV2	.	CASIRRAGGPANTGELFF	TGTGCCAGCATAAGGAGAGCGGGAGGGCCGGCGAACACCGGGGAGCTGTTTTTT
.	TRBJ2-2	TRBV18	.	CASSRPGVRTGELFF	TGTGCCAGCTCCCGGCCAGGAGTACGGACCGGGGAGCTGTTTTTT
TRBD2	TRBJ2-1	TRBV4-1	.	CASSRGGLVLSYNEQFF	TGCGCCAGCAGCCGGGGGGGACTAGTGTTATCCTACAATGAGCAGTTCTTC
.	TRBJ1-3	TRBV6-5	.	CASRTSLNGNTIYF	TGTGCCAGCAGGACGTCTTTGAATGGAAACACCATATATTTT
TRBD2	TRBJ2-3	TRBV30	.	CAWSLAGGWEDTQYF	TGTGCCTGGAGTCTAGCGGGAGGGTGGGAAGATACGCAGTATTTT
.	TRBJ1-5	TRBV19	.	CASSHQRNQPQHF	TGTGCCAGTAGTCATCAGAGGAATCAGCCCCAGCATTTT
TRBD1	TRBJ1-3	TRBV18	.	CASSPDRVGNTIYF	TGTGCCAGCTCACCAGACAGGGTTGGAAACACCATATATTTT
.	TRBJ2-7	TRBV2	.	CASRGLGAGEQYF	TGTGCCAGCAGGGGACTGGGCGCTGGCGAGCAGTACTTC
.	TRBJ2-5	TRBV19	.	CASSRRAGADQETQYF	TGTGCCAGTAGTAGGCGGGCAGGGGCAGACCAAGAGACCCAGTACTTC
TRBD1	TRBJ1-1	TRBV19	.	CASSEPGGYVNTEAFF	TGTGCCAGTAGCGAACCAGGGGGCTACGTGAACACTGAAGCTTTCTTT
TRBD2	TRBJ2-7	TRBV4-1	few	CASSLWAGDEQYF	TGCGCCAGCAGCCTATGGGCGGGAGACGAGCAGTACTTC
.	TRBJ2-1	TRBV7-2	.	CASSRTLSNEQFF	TGTGCCAGCAGCAGGACCCTCAGCAATGAGCAGTTCTTC
.	TRBJ2-7	TRBV7-9	.	CASSLNYEQYF	TGTGCCAGCAGCTTGAACTACGAGCAGTACTTC
TRBD1	TRBJ2-2	TRBV6-6	.	CASKSMDRGKSGELFF	TGTGCCAGCAAATCCATGGACAGGGGAAAGTCCGGGGAGCTGTTTTTT
.	TRBJ2-2	TRBV2	.	CASTLVGSGELFF	TGTGCCAGCACCCTAGTGGGTTCCGGGGAGCTGTTTTTT
.	TRBJ1-5	TRBV29-1	.	CSVVYGTSLSNQPQHF	TGCAGCGTCGTATACGGGACTTCCCTTAGCAATCAGCCCCAGCATTTT
TRBD2	TRBJ2-1	TRBV11-3	.	CASSLVWTSGSDEQFF	TGTGCCAGCAGCTTAGTGTGGACTAGCGGGAGCGATGAGCAGTTCTTC
TRBD1	TRBJ2-4	TRBV28	.	CASSLSQGATKNIQYF	TGTGCCAGCAGTTTATCCCAGGGGGCGACCAAAAACATTCAGTACTTC